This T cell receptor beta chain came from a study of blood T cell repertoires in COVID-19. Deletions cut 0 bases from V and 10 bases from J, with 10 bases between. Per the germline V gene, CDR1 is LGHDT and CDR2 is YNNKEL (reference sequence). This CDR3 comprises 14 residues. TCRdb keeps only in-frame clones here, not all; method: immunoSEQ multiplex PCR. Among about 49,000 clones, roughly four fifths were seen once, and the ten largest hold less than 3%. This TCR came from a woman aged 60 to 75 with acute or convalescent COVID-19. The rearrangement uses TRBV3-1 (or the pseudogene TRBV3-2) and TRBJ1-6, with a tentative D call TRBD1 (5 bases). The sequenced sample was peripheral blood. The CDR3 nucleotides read TGTGCCAGCAGCCAAGACAGGGAAGGATCACCCCTCCACTTT. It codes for CASSQDREGSPLHF.